The sequence of this T cell receptor (beta chain) was determined in a study of blood T cell repertoires in COVID-19. Across the study: T cells, B-cell-depleted T cells, or PBMCs provided the cDNA or gDNA that served as material.

The V gene lost 6 bases and the J gene lost 4 bases, with 12 bases spanning the gap. From germline, CDR1 is LGHNT and CDR2 FRNRAP. The CDR3 has 13 amino acids. Authors' data handling: By means of reference gene primer amplification, nucleated cell counts were estimated. Using immunoSEQ multiplex PCR, the repertoire was profiled, and TCRdb retains in-frame clones only, with some absent. D and trimming come from the DNA, and the V and J calls and clone size come from that table. The repertoire holds 30,000 to 35,000 clones, over 60% seen once, with approximately 16% in the top ten. The chain joins TRBV12-5 to TRBJ2-5; a possible D gene is TRBD1 (6 bases). The specimen was peripheral blood. This TCR was recovered from a human donor in a cohort sampled during active COVID-19. The CDR3 sequence: CASGPQGTETQYF. For the CDR3, the DNA is TGTGCTAGTGGCCCTCAGGGGACAGAGACCCAGTACTTC. The whole variable domain, remainder taken from reference TRBV12-5 and TRBJ2-5, is DARVTQTPRHKVTEMGQEVTMRCQPILGHNTVFWYRQTMMQGLELLAYFRNRAPLDDSGMPKDRFSAEMPDATLATLKIQPSEPRDSAVYFCASGPQGTETQYFGPGTRLLVL.